Here is one T cell receptor (beta chain) with its context. The data were obtained in a study of cytomegalovirus exposure and HLA in healthy donors. The PCR used 60 Vbeta and 13 Jbeta primers. TCRdb keeps only in-frame clones here, not all; method: immunoSEQ multiplex PCR. The sample includes approximately 280,000 clones, 75% to 90% of them seen just once. The CDR3 is 16 amino acids. The junction had 15 bases not matched to a gene; V was cut back by 2 bases and J by 11 bases. Germline V lookup: CDR1 SGHDN, CDR2 FVKESK. The chain links TRBV14 to TRBJ2-4; 7 bases are a match to TRBD2. The sequence was obtained from a man aged 35 to 55 in good health and CMV-seropositive. Specimen: PBMCs. The CDR3 spells CASSQQGRVPTAVQYF. The CDR3 DNA follows: TGTGCCAGCAGCCAACAAGGGAGGGTTCCCACCGCGGTTCAGTACTTC.